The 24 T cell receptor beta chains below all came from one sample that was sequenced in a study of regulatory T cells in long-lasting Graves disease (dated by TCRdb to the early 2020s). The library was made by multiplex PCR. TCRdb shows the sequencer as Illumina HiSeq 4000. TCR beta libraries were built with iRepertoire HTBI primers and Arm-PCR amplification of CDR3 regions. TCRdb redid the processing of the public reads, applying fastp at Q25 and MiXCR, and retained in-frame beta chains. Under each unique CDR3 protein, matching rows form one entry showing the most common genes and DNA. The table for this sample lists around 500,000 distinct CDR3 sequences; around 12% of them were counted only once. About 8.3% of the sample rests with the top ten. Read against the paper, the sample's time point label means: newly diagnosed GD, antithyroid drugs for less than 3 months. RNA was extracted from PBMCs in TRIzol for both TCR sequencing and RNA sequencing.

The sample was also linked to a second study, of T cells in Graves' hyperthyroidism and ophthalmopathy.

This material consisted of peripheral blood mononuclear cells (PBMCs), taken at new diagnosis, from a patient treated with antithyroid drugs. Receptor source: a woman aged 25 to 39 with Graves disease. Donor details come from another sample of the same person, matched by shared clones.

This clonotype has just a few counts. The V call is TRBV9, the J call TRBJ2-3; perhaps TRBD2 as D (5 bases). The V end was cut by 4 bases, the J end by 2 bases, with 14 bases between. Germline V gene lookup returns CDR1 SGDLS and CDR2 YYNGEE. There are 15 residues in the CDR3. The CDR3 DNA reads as TGTGCCAGCAGCCCCAAGTCCGGGAACACAGATACGCAGTATTTT. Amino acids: CASSPKSGNTDTQYF. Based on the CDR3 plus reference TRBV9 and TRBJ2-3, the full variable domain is DSGVTQTPKHLITATGQRVTLRCSPRSGDLSVYWYQQSLDQGLQFLIQYYNGEERAKGNILERFSAQQFPDLHSELNLSSLELGDSALYFCASSPKSGNTDTQYFGPGTRLTVL.

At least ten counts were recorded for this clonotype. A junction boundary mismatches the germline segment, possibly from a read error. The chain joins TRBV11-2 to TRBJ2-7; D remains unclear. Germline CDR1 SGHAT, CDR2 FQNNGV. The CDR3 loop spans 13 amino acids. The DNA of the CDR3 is TGTGCCAGCAGCTTAGATGGGCTTGGAGCACAGCACTTC. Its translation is CASSLDGLGAQHF.

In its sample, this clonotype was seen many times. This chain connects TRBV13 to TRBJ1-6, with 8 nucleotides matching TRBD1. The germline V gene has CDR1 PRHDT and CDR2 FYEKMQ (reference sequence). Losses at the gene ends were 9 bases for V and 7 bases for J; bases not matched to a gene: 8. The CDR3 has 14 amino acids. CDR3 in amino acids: CASGLRGQNSPLHF. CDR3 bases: TGTGCCAGTGGCCTCAGGGGGCAGAATTCACCCCTCCACTTT.

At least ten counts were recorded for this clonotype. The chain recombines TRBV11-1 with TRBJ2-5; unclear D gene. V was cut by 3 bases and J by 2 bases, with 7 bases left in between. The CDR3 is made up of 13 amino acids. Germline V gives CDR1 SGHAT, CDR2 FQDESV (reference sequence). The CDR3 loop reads CASSFSVQETQYF. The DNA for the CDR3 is TGTGCCAGCAGCTTCAGCGTACAAGAGACCCAGTACTTC.

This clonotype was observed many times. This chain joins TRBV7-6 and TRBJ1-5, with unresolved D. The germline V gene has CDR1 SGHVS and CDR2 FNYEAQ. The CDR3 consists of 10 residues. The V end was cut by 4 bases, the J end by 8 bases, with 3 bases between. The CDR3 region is CASSCEPQHF. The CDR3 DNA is TGTGCCAGCAGCTGTGAGCCCCAGCATTTT.

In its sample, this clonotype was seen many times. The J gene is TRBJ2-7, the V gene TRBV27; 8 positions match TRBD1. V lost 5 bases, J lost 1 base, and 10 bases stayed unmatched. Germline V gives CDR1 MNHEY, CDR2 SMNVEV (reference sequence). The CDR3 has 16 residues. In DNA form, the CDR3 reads TGTGCCAGCAGTCGAACCCGGGACAGGCAATCCTACGAGCAGTACTTC. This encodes CASSRTRDRQSYEQYF.

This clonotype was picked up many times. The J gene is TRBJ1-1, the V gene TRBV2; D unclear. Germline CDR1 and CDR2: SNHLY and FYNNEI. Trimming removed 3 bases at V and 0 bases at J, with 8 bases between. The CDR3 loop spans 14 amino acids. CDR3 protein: CASSDGILNTEAFF. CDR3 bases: TGTGCCAGCAGTGATGGGATATTGAACACTGAAGCTTTCTTT.

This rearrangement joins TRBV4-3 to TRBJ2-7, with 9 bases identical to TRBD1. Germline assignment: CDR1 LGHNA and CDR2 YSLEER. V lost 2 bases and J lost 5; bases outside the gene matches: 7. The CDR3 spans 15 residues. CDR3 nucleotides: TGCGCCAGCAGCCAATGGGACAGGGAGGCCAACGAGCAGTACTTC. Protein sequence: CASSQWDREANEQYF.

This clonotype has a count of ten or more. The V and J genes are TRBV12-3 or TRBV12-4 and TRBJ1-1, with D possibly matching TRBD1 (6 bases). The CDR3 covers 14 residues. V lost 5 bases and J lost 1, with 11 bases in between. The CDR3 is CASSQWTENTEAFF. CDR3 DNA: TGTGCCAGCAGTCAATGGACAGAGAACACTGAAGCTTTCTTT.

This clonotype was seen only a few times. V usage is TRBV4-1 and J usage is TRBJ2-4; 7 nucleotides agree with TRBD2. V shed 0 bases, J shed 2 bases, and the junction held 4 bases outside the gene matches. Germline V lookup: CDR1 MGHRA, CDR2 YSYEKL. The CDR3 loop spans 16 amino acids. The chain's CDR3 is CASSQEGGSTKNIQYF. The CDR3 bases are TGCGCCAGCAGCCAAGAGGGCGGGAGTACCAAAAACATTCAGTACTTC.

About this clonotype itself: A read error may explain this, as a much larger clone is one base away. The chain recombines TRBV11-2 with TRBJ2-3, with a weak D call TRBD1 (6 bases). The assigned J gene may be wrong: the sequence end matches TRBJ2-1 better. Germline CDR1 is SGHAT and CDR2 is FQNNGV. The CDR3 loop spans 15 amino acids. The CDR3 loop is CASSLRSVGGYEQFF. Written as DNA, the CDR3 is TGTGCCAGCAGCTTAAGGAGCGTTGGGGGCTACGAGCAGTTCTTC.

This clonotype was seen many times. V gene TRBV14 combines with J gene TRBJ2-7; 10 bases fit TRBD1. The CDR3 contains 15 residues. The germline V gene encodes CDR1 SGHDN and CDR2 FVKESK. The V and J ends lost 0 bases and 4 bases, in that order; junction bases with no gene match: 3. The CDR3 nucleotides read TGTGCCAGCAGCCAAGAAAGACAGGGGGCTTACGAGCAGTACTTC. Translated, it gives CASSQERQGAYEQYF.

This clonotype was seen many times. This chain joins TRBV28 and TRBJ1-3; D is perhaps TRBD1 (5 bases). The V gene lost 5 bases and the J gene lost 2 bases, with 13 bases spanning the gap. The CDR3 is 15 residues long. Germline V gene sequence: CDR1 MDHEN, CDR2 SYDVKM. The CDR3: CASSPQAGAGNTIYF. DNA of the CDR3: TGTGCCAGCAGTCCCCAGGCGGGGGCTGGAAACACCATATATTTT.

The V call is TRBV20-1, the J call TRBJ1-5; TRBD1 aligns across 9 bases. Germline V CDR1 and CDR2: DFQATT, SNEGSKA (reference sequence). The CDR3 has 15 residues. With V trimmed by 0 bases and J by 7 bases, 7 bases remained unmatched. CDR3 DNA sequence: TGCAGTGCTAGAGATCAGGACAGGGGAGGGCAGCCCCAGCATTTT. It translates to CSARDQDRGGQPQHF.

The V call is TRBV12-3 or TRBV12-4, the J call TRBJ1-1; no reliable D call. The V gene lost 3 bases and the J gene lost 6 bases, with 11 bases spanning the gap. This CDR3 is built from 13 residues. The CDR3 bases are TGTGCCAGCAGTTTTCTGGGGATGGCTGAAGCTTTCTTT. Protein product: CASSFLGMAEAFF.

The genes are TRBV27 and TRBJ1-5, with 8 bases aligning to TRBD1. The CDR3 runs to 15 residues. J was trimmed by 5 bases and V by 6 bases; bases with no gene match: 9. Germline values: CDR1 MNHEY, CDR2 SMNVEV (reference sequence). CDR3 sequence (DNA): TGTGCCAGCAGAACCGGGACAGGTCAACATCAGCCCCAGCATTTT. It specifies CASRTGTGQHQPQHF.

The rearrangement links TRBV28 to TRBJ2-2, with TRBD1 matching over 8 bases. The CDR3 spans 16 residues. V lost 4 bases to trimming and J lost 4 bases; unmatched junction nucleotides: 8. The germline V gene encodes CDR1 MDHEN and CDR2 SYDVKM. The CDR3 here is CASSSQRTGLTGELFF. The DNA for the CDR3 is TGTGCCAGCAGTTCCCAGAGGACAGGGCTCACCGGGGAGCTGTTTTTT.

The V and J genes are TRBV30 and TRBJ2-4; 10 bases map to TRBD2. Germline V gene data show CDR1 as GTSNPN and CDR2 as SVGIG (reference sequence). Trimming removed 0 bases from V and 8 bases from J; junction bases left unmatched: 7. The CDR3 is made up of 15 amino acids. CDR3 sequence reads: CAWSVHSSGRHIQYF. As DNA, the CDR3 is TGTGCCTGGAGTGTGCACTCTAGCGGGAGACACATTCAGTACTTC.

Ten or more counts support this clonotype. The CDR3 is CASSRFATRGFDGYTF. The CDR3 DNA reads TGTGCCAGCAGCCGTTTCGCCACGAGGGGTTTTGATGGCTACACCTTC. The J gene is TRBJ1-2, the V gene TRBV3-1, with TRBD1 as a possible D gene (5 bases). CDR3 length equals 16 residues. Germline CDR1 and CDR2: LGHDT and YNNKEL (reference sequence). V shed 4 bases and J shed 6 bases, with 21 bases lying between them.

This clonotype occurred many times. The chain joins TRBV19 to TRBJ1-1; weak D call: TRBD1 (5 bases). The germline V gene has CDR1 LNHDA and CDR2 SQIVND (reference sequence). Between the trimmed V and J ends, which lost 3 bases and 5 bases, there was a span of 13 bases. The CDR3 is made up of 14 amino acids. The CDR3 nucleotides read TGTGCCAGTAGTATTGACAGAAAAGGAACTGAAGCTTTCTTT. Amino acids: CASSIDRKGTEAFF.

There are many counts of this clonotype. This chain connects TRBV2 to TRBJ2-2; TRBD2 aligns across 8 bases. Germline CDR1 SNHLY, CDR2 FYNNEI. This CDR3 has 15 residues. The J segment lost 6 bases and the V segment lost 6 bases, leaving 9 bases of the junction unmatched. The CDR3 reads CASRRREGHAGELFF. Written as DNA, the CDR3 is TGTGCCAGCAGGAGACGGGAGGGCCACGCCGGGGAGCTGTTTTTT.

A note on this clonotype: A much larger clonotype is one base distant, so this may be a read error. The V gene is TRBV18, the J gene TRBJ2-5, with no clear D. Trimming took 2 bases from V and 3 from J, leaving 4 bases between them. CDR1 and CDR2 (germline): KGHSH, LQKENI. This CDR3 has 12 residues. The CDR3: CASSPGKETQYF. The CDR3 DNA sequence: TGTGCCAGCTCACCAGGGAAAGAGACCCAGTACTTC. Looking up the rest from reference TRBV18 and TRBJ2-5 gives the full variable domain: NAGVMQNPRHLVRRRGQEARLRCSPMKGHSHVYWYRQLPEEGLKFMVYLQKENIIDESGMPKERFSAEFPKEGPSILRIQQVVRGDSAAYFCASSPGKETQYFGPGTRLLVL.

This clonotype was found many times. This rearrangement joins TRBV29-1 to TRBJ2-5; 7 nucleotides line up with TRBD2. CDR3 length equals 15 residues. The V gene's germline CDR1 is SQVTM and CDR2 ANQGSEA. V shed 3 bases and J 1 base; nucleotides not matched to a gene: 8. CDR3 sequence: CSVDFRRESQETQYF. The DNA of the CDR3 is TGCAGCGTTGACTTCAGGCGGGAGAGCCAAGAGACCCAGTACTTC.

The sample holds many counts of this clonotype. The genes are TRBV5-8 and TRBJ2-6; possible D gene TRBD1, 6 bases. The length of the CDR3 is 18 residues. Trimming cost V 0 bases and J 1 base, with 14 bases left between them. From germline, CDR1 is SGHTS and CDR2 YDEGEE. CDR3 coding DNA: TGTGCCAGCAGCTTGGGGGGGACACTATCTTCTGGGGCCAACGTCCTGACTTTC. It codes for CASSLGGTLSSGANVLTF.